These 26 T cell receptor beta chains were sequenced from one sample in a study of blood T cell repertoires in COVID-19. The data were produced by immunoSEQ multiplex PCR, yet TCRdb's version contains in-frame clones alone and is incomplete. The sample shows some 22,000 clones, over 75% of them seen only once. Sequencing was performed on peripheral blood. These receptors all stem from a woman of 80 years or more with acute or convalescent COVID-19.

The gene calls are TRBV4-1 and TRBJ1-4, with D unclear. The CDR3 has 16 residues. V shed 0 bases and J shed 3 bases, with 11 bases lying between them. The germline V gene has CDR1 MGHRA and CDR2 YSYEKL. CDR3 sequence reads: CASSQERAMANEKLFF. The CDR3 DNA reads TGCGCCAGCAGCCAAGAGAGAGCGATGGCTAATGAAAAACTGTTTTTT.

V is TRBV5-5 and J is TRBJ1-2, with D possibly being TRBD1 (6 bases). This CDR3 spans 15 amino acids. V dropped 1 base and J dropped 1 base, with 11 bases sitting between them. CDR1 is SGHKS and CDR2 is YYEKEE in the germline V gene (reference sequence). The CDR3 coding sequence is TGTGCCAGCAGCTTGAGGACAGAAGATAACTATGGCTACACCTTC. It yields the protein CASSLRTEDNYGYTF.

The V gene is TRBV9, the J gene TRBJ2-5; 14 bases line up with TRBD2. Trimming cost V 5 bases and J 1 base; bases outside gene matches: 7. This CDR3 comprises 17 residues. CDR1 is SGDLS and CDR2 is YYNGEE in the germline V gene. CDR3 in DNA: TGTGCCAGCAGTCCAGGACTAGCGGGGGGTCTCCAAGAGACCCAGTACTTC. This codes for CASSPGLAGGLQETQYF.

The chain joins TRBV6-2 or TRBV6-3 to TRBJ2-2; 9 nucleotides line up with TRBD2. Germline V lookup: CDR1 MNHEY, CDR2 SVGEGT. The CDR3 is made up of 16 amino acids. The ends lost 0 bases at V and 4 bases at J; junction bases unmatched: 3. The CDR3 protein is CASSYSSGRLTGELFF. The CDR3 nucleotides read TGTGCCAGCAGTTACTCGAGCGGGAGGCTCACCGGGGAGCTGTTTTTT.

This clone has more than one count but fewer than ten. The chain couples TRBV15 to TRBJ1-5, with D possibly being TRBD1 (6 bases). With 2 bases removed from V and 0 bases from J, the gap between germline ends came to 14 bases. CDR1 LNHNV and CDR2 YYDKDF come from the germline V gene (reference sequence). The CDR3 length is 17 residues. The CDR3: CATSRFGGADSNQPQHF. The CDR3 region has the DNA TGTGCCACCAGCAGATTTGGGGGGGCGGATAGCAATCAGCCCCAGCATTTT.

The table lists this clone with a count of one. This rearrangement joins TRBV3-1 (or the pseudogene TRBV3-2) to TRBJ2-3, with 10 bases fitting TRBD2. The CDR3 runs 17 residues. Germline CDR1 is LGHDT and CDR2 is YNNKEL (reference sequence). V lost 4 bases to trimming and J lost 0 bases; unmatched junction nucleotides: 7. This CDR3 is CASSPGTSVSSTDTQYF. The CDR3 DNA reads as TGTGCCAGCAGCCCCGGGACTAGCGTTTCTAGCACAGATACGCAGTATTTT.

In its sample, this clone was seen a few times. The CDR3, as DNA: TGTGCTAGTGGTTTGTCCCCCGGACAAAAATACGAGCAGTACTTC. This sequence encodes CASGLSPGQKYEQYF. The chain is built from TRBV12-5 and TRBJ2-7; tentative D call: TRBD1 (5 bases). V lost 2 bases to trimming and J lost 4 bases, with 15 bases between them. Germline CDR1 reads LGHNT; CDR2 reads FRNRAP. This CDR3 is 15 amino acids long.

A remark on this clone: At the DNA level, this CDR3 is encoded by other sequences in the same sample as well. V is TRBV5-6 and J is TRBJ1-2; 8 bases agree with TRBD1. The CDR3 length is 12 residues. J gave up 6 bases and V 4 bases, and 2 bases lay outside the gene matches. The V gene's germline CDR1 is SGHDT and CDR2 YYEEEE. CDR3 in amino acids: CASSLQGDGYTF. The CDR3 coding sequence is TGTGCCAGCAGCCTACAGGGGGATGGCTACACCTTC.

The chain employs TRBV7-8 and TRBJ2-7, with 8 bases identical to TRBD2. CDR3 length equals 16 residues. Germline V gives CDR1 SGHVS, CDR2 FQNEAQ. V trimming: 6 bases; J trimming: 0 bases; junction bases outside the gene matches: 10. The CDR3 protein is CASSYKGTRSSYEQYF. The CDR3 bases are TGTGCCAGCAGTTACAAAGGGACTAGAAGCTCCTACGAGCAGTACTTC.

This chain connects TRBV11-2 to TRBJ1-6; the D gene is possibly TRBD1 (5 bases). Germline V lookup: CDR1 SGHAT, CDR2 FQNNGV. Trimming removed 7 bases at V and 7 bases at J, with 8 bases between. The CDR3 consists of 12 residues. The CDR3 DNA follows: TGTGCCAGCACCAGGGCGAATTCACCCCTCCACTTT. Amino acid sequence: CASTRANSPLHF.

The rearrangement links TRBV29-1 to TRBJ2-3; no firm D call. The CDR3 totals 11 residues. Trimming took 4 bases from V and 0 from J, leaving 2 bases between them. Per the germline V gene, CDR1 is SQVTM and CDR2 is ANQGSEA. The CDR3 protein is CSVASTDTQYF. CDR3 sequence (DNA): TGCAGCGTTGCGAGCACAGATACGCAGTATTTT.

The V gene is TRBV19, the J gene TRBJ1-5; D remains ambiguous. The CDR3 length is 15 residues. Germline CDR1 and CDR2: LNHDA and SQIVND (reference sequence). Deletions cut 6 bases from V and 8 bases from J, with 20 bases between. The CDR3 region is CASRAGFLPLEPQHF. The CDR3 bases are TGTGCCAGTAGAGCAGGTTTCCTTCCGTTGGAGCCCCAGCATTTT.

J is TRBJ2-3 and V is TRBV18; D not certain. V lost 1 base, J lost 0 bases, and 2 bases lay in between. Germline V CDR1 and CDR2: KGHSH, LQKENI. The CDR3 extends over 13 amino acids. The chain's CDR3 is CASSPLSTDTQYF. The CDR3 coding sequence is TGTGCCAGCTCACCACTAAGCACAGATACGCAGTATTTT.

This chain links TRBV6-5 with TRBJ2-4; 9 positions agree with TRBD2. V was clipped by 6 bases and J by 7 bases; unmatched bases: 10. CDR3 length: 15 residues. The germline gives CDR1 MNHEY, CDR2 SVGAGI. CDR3 coding DNA: TGTGCCAGCAGGGCCCGCGGGGGGGGCCGGAACATTCAGTACTTC. The encoded protein is CASRARGGGRNIQYF.

On this clone itself: The same CDR3 is also encoded by other DNA sequences in this sample. V and J are TRBV7-9 and TRBJ2-2, with a possible D match to TRBD2 (6 bases). The V and J ends lost 6 bases and 1 base respectively, with 9 bases between them. The CDR3 covers 14 residues. Germline CDR1 and CDR2: SEHNR and FQNEAQ (reference sequence). CDR3 sequence: CASSLRGNTGELFF. CDR3 nucleotides: TGTGCCAGCAGTTTGCGGGGGAACACCGGGGAGCTGTTTTTT.

This clone was observed once. The rearrangement links TRBV6-5 to TRBJ1-1, with TRBD1 identical over 9 bases. After removal of 4 bases from V and 4 bases from J, the junction contained 7 bases not matched to a gene. The CDR3 totals 15 residues. The germline V gene has CDR1 MNHEY and CDR2 SVGAGI. CDR3 in DNA: TGTGCCAGCAGTTCGCTACAGGGGGCATCCACTGAAGCTTTCTTT. Its translation: CASSSLQGASTEAFF.

V and J are TRBV6-5 and TRBJ2-2, with 9 bases aligning to TRBD2. The germline V gene encodes CDR1 MNHEY and CDR2 SVGAGI. Unmatched junction bases numbered 4, after V lost 8 bases and J lost 6 bases. The CDR3 is made up of 13 amino acids. This CDR3 reads CASVQREAGELFF. In DNA form, the CDR3 reads TGTGCCAGCGTGCAGCGGGAGGCCGGGGAGCTGTTTTTT.

The chain joins TRBV24-1 to TRBJ2-3, with 9 bases that match TRBD2. Trimming removed 3 bases from V and 5 bases from J; junction bases left unmatched: 5. This CDR3 is 15 amino acids long. CDR1 and CDR2 from the germline V gene are KGHDR and SFDVKD. DNA for the CDR3: TGTGCCACCAGTGATGCTTTAGCGGGGGTAGATACGCAGTATTTT. Its protein product is CATSDALAGVDTQYF.

The V and J genes are TRBV5-1 and TRBJ1-1; 8 positions agree with TRBD1. The germline V gene encodes CDR1 SGHRS and CDR2 YFSETQ. CDR3 length equals 14 residues. V shed 3 bases, J shed 4 bases, and the junction held 5 bases outside the gene matches. The CDR3 sequence: CASSWGTGGTEAFF. In DNA form, the CDR3 reads TGCGCCAGCAGCTGGGGAACAGGGGGCACTGAAGCTTTCTTT.

In its sample, this clone was seen once. The chain joins TRBV7-2 to TRBJ2-4; D is undetermined. The CDR3 is 14 residues long. Per the germline V gene, CDR1 is SGHTA and CDR2 is FQGNSA. V was shortened by 2 bases and J by 0 bases, with 5 bases between the two germline ends. The CDR3 DNA sequence: TGTGCCAGCAGCTTAATGGCAGCCAAAAACATTCAGTACTTC. Residues: CASSLMAAKNIQYF. The full variable domain, completed using reference TRBV7-2 and TRBJ2-4, is GAGVSQSPSNKVTEKGKDVELRCDPISGHTALYWYRQSLGQGLEFLIYFQGNSAPDKSGLPSDRFSAERTGGSVSTLTIQRTQQEDSAVYLCASSLMAAKNIQYFGAGTRLSVL.

Comments on this clone: One end of the junction fails to match germline, which may point to a read error. V usage is TRBV7-9 and J usage is TRBJ2-1; maybe TRBD2 (6 bases). CDR1 and CDR2 (germline): SEHNR, FQNEAQ (reference sequence). This CDR3 has 16 amino acids. The CDR3 protein is CASSLAQGSPYNEQFF. The CDR3 bases are TGTGCCAGCAGCCTAGCGCAGGGATCCCCTTACAATGAGCAGTTCTTC.

V and J are TRBV5-4 and TRBJ1-1; unclear D gene. Germline V gene sequence: CDR1 SGHNT, CDR2 YYREEE (reference sequence). Trimming took 4 bases from V and 6 from J, leaving 13 bases between them. CDR3 length: 13 residues. CDR3 nucleotides: TGTGCCAGCAGCCCGGACGGGATGGCTGAAGCTTTCTTT. Amino acid sequence: CASSPDGMAEAFF.

The chain combines TRBV6-4 with TRBJ2-1; 7 bases agree with TRBD2. The V gene's germline CDR1 is MRHNA and CDR2 SNTAGT. The CDR3 runs to 15 residues. V trimming: 2 bases; J trimming: 5 bases; junction bases outside the gene matches: 6. The CDR3 DNA follows: TGTGCCAGCAGTGACCGCTCGGCGGGGGACAATGAGCAGTTCTTC. Translation: CASSDRSAGDNEQFF.

CDR3 sequence reads: CASAQAGGASAETQYF. DNA for the CDR3: TGTGCTAGCGCCCAGGCCGGGGGGGCTAGTGCAGAGACCCAGTACTTC. This chain links TRBV7-7 with TRBJ2-5; 8 nucleotides line up with TRBD2. Germline CDR1 reads SSHAT; CDR2 reads FNYEAQ (reference sequence). This CDR3 is 16 amino acids long.

The rearrangement uses TRBV5-1 and TRBJ1-1, with D tentatively TRBD1 (5 bases). Looked up from germline, CDR1 is SGHRS and CDR2 is YFSETQ. V was shortened by 0 bases and J by 5 bases, with 14 bases between the two germline ends. The CDR3 sequence is 15 residues long. CDR3 in amino acids: CASSLERGYRTEAFF. CDR3 DNA sequence: TGCGCCAGCAGCTTGGAACGGGGGTATCGGACTGAAGCTTTCTTT.

This clone occurred a few times. The genes are TRBV9 and TRBJ2-1; 11 positions match TRBD2. The germline CDR1 and CDR2 sequences are SGDLS and YYNGEE. V lost 4 bases, J lost 5 bases, and 5 bases stayed unmatched. The CDR3 is 15 residues long. The CDR3 region is CASSPLAGGHNEQFF. DNA of the CDR3: TGTGCCAGCAGCCCTCTAGCGGGGGGCCACAATGAGCAGTTCTTC. Full variable domain (remainder filled in from reference TRBV9 and TRBJ2-1): DSGVTQTPKHLITATGQRVTLRCSPRSGDLSVYWYQQSLDQGLQFLIQYYNGEERAKGNILERFSAQQFPDLHSELNLSSLELGDSALYFCASSPLAGGHNEQFFGPGTRLTVL.